This T cell receptor beta chain was obtained from a study of vaccination and CD4 T cells after COVID-19. Study as a whole: Six males and four females, two of them Hispanic, were enrolled as convalescents. Median time from second vaccine dose to sampling was less than 85 days (14 to 241).

Concerning this clonotype itself: The antigen is unknown.

Germline values: CDR1 SGHVS, CDR2 FNYEAQ. CDR3 length: 15 amino acids. V was pared by 3 bases and J by 2 bases, with 14 bases between. The treatment here: roughly 11-day PBMC culture with coronavirus spike peptide pools or control peptides (ViraFEST assay). A few million PBMCs per well were cultured with about 10 IU/ml IL-2 and about 9.7 ug/ml peptide pools. Study results and caveats: A median of about 90% of reactive clones, in convalescent patients, became evident only post-vaccination.

The Oncomine TCR Beta short-read assay was what sequenced the DNA obtained from cultured CD4+ T cells. TCRdb used MiXCR to reprocess the PCR reads, holding one entry per CDR3 protein. The sample shows several thousand distinct CDR3 sequences, 15% to 20% of them seen only once. The clonotype comes from a human donor who had recovered from COVID-19. The sequencing input was CD4+ T cells from blood, cultured in vitro. The chain joins TRBV7-6 to TRBJ2-7; maybe TRBD1 (6 bases). The CDR3 region has the DNA TGTGCCAGCAGCTTCGGTACAGGGTTAACCTACGAGCAGTACTTC. Its translation is CASSFGTGLTYEQYF.